This TCR beta chain was sequenced during a study of cytomegalovirus exposure and HLA in healthy donors. On the study more broadly: Roughly 80 million unique TCRs from HLA-typed donors made up an early data release. The study's findings and limits: Later analysis showed TCR association rates varying by HLA locus, highest for DRB1 and lowest for HLA-C.

The study ran its PCR with 60 Vbeta and 13 Jbeta primers. Profiled with immunoSEQ multiplex PCR; TCRdb holds only in-frame clones, not every one. In the table there are around 130,000 clones, around 81% of which are singletons. Note on this clone: Its matching antigen is unknown.

There are 12 residues in the CDR3. V gave up 1 base and J gave up 8 bases, with 8 bases separating them. Germline V gene sequence: CDR1 LGHNA, CDR2 YSLEER. The clonotype comes from a man aged 18 to 29 in good health and CMV-seronegative. The chain uses TRBV4-3 and TRBJ1-2, with no clear D. The specimen sequenced was PBMCs. CDR3 residues: CASSQGSLGYTF. The CDR3 DNA reads as TGCGCCAGCAGCCAAGGTTCGTTGGGCTACACCTTC.